The following is a TCR beta chain sequence with its context. V lost 1 base and J lost 3, with 16 bases in between. This CDR3 has 16 residues. Germline values: CDR1 SGHTA, CDR2 FQGNSA. The PCR was carried out with 60 Vbeta primers and 13 Jbeta primers. Here immunoSEQ multiplex PCR was the method, and the copy in TCRdb shows in-frame clones only, minus some. The data contain 150,000 or so clones, approximately 84% of them singletons. This sample was taken from a study of cytomegalovirus exposure and HLA in healthy donors. This chain links TRBV7-2 with TRBJ2-7; perhaps TRBD2 as D (5 bases). The sequenced sample consisted of PBMCs. This TCR derives from a woman aged 40 to 50 in good health and CMV-seronegative. CDR3 sequence: CASSLELVREYYEQYF. CDR3 nucleotide sequence: TGTGCCAGCAGCTTAGAGCTAGTTAGGGAGTACTACGAGCAGTACTTC. Filled out from reference TRBV7-2 and TRBJ2-7, the complete variable domain reads GAGVSQSPSNKVTEKGKDVELRCDPISGHTALYWYRQSLGQGLEFLIYFQGNSAPDKSGLPSDRFSAERTGGSVSTLTIQRTQQEDSAVYLCASSLELVREYYEQYFGPGTRLTVT.